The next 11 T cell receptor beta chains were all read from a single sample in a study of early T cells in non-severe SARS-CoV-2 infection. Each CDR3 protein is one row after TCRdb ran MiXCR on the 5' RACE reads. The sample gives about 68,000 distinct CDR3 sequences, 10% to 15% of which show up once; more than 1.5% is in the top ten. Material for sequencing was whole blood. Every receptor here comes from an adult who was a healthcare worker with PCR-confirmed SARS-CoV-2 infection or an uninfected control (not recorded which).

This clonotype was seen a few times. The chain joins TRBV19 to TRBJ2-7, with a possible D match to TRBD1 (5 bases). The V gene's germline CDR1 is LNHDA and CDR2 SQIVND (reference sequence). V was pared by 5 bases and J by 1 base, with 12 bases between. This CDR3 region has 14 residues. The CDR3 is CASSLTVLSYEQYF. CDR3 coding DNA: TGTGCCAGTAGTCTGACAGTCCTATCCTACGAGCAGTACTTC. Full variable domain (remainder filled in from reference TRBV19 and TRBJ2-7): DGGITQSPKYLFRKEGQNVTLSCEQNLNHDAMYWYRQDPGQGLRLIYYSQIVNDFQKGDIAEGYSVSREKKESFPLTVTSAQKNPTAFYLCASSLTVLSYEQYFGPGTRLTVT.

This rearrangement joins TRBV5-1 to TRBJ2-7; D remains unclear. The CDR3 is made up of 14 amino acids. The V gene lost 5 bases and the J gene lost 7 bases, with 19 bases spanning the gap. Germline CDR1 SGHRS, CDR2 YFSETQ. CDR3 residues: CASSFGRNPREQYF. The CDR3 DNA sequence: TGCGCCAGCAGTTTTGGCAGGAACCCCAGGGAGCAGTACTTC.

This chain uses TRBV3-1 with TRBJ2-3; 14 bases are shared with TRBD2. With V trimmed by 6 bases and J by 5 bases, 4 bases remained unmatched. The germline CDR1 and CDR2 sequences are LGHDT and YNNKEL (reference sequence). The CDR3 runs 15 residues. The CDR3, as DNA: TGTGCCAGCAGACGGACTAGCGGGGGGAAAGATACGCAGTATTTT. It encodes CASRRTSGGKDTQYF.

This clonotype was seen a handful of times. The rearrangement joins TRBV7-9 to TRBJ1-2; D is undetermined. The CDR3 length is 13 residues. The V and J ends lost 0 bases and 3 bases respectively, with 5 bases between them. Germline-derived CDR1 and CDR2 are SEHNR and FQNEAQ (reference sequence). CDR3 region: CASSLAVHYGYTF. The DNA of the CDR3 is TGTGCCAGCAGCTTAGCGGTTCACTATGGCTACACCTTC.

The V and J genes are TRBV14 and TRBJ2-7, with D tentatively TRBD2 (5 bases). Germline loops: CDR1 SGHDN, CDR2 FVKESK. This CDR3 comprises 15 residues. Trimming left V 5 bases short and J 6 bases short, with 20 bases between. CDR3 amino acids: CASSLQLAATSEQYF. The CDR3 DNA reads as TGTGCCAGCAGCTTACAGCTAGCCGCAACCTCCGAGCAGTACTTC.

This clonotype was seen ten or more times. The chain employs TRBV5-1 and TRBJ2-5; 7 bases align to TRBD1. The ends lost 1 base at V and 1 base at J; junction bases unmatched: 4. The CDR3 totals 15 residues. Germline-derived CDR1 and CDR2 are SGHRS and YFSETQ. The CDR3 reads CASSLTGTAQETQYF. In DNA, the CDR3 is TGCGCCAGCAGCTTGACCGGGACAGCCCAAGAGACCCAGTACTTC.

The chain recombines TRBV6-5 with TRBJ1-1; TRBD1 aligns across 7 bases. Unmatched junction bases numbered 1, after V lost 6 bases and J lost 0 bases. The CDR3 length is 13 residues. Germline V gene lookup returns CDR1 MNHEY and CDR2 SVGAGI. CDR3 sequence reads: CASRQGMNTEAFF. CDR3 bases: TGTGCCAGCAGACAGGGGATGAACACTGAAGCTTTCTTT.

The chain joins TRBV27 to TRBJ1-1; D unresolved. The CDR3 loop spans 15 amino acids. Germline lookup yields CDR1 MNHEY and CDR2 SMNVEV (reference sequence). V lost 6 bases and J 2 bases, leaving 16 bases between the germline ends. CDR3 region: CASSSIGVVNTEAFF. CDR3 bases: TGTGCCAGCAGCAGTATTGGGGTTGTAAACACTGAAGCTTTCTTT.

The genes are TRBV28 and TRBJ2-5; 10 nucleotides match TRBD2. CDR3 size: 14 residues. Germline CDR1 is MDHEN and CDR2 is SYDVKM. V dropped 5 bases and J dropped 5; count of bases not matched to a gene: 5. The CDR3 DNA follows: TGTGCCAGCAGTCCCCTTAGCGGGAGGGAGACCCAGTACTTC. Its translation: CASSPLSGRETQYF.

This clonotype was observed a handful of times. As DNA, the CDR3 is TGTGCCAGCACCAAGGACGTAAACTATGGCTACACCTTC. The encoded protein is CASTKDVNYGYTF. V and J are TRBV6-1 and TRBJ1-2; D is ambiguous. V was pared by 7 bases and J by 2 bases, with 11 bases between. The V gene's germline CDR1 is MNHNS and CDR2 SASEGT. This CDR3 is 13 amino acids long.

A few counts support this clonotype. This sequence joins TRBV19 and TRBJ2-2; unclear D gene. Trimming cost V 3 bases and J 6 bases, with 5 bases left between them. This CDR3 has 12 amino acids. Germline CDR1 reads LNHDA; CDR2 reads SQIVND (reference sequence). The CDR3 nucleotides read TGTGCCAGTAGTATGGTCCCCGGGGAGCTGTTTTTT. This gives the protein CASSMVPGELFF.